This TCR beta chain was obtained from a study of human T cells and chemical hapten exposure. This clonotype was seen more than once but under ten times. Each CDR3 protein gets one entry after TCRdb re-called the RACE reads with MiXCR. This sample has about 140,000 distinct CDR3 sequences, with 12% found just once. CDR3 size: 15 residues. CDR1 is GTSNPN, CDR2 SVGIG, per germline (reference sequence). Trimming removed 0 bases from V and 8 bases from J, with 19 bases in between. Described time point: patch test 2, 6 weeks after DPC sensitization. As to treatment: therapeutic diphenylcyclopropenone sensitization with weekly scalp DPC.

The chain couples TRBV30 to TRBJ1-1; D may be TRBD1 (6 bases). This TCR came from a woman in her forties or fifties with alopecia areata. Some clones in this sample may be carry-over from other donors' samples. Sample: whole blood, taken in connection with sensitization to the hapten diphenylcyclopropenone (DPC). The CDR3 DNA sequence: TGTGCCTGGAGTGTAGGCGGGGGGCAAGGCCACGAAGCTTTCTTT. This translates into CAWSVGGGQGHEAFF. The full variable domain, its missing parts supplied by reference TRBV30 and TRBJ1-1, is SQTIHQWPATLVQPVGSPLSLECTVEGTSNPNLYWYRQAAGRGLQLLFYSVGIGQISSEVPQNLSASRPQDRQFILSSKKLLLSDSGFYLCAWSVGGGQGHEAFFGQGTRLTVV.